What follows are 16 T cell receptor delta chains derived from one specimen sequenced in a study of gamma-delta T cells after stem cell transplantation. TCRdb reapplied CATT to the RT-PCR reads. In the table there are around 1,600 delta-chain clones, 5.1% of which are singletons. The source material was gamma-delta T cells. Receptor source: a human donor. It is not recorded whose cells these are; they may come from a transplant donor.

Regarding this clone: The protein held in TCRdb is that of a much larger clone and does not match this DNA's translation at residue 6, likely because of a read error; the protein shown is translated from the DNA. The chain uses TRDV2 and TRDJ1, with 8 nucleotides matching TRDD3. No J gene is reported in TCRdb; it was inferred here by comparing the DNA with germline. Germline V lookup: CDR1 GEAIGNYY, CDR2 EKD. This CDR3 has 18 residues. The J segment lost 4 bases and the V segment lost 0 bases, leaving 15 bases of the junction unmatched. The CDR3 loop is CACDTGAGGTHRGDKLIF. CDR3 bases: TGTGCCTGTGACACCGGCGCTGGGGGAACTCATCGGGGCGATAAACTCATCTTT.

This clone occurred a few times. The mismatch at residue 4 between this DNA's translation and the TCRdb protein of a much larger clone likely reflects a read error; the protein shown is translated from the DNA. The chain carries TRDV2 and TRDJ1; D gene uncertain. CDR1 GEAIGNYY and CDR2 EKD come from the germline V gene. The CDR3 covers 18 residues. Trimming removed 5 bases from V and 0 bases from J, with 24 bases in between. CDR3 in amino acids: CACGRVGAIREYTDKLIF. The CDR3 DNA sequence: TGTGCCTGTGGCAGGGTCGGGGCTATAAGGGAGTACACCGATAAACTCATCTTT.

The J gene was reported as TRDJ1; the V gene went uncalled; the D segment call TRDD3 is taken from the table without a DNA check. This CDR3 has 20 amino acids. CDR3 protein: CACDLLPTSMVDTVSDKLIF. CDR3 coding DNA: TGTGCCTGTGACCTCCTTCCTACGTCAATGGTGGATACAGTCTCCGATAAACTCATCTTT.

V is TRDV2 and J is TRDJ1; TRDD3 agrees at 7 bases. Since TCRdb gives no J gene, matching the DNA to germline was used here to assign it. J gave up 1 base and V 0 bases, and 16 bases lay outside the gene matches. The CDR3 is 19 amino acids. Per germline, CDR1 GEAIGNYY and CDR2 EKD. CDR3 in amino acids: CACDTGSLGERLPTDKLIF. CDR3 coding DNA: TGTGCCTGTGACACCGGTTCCTTGGGGGAGCGATTACCCACCGATAAACTCATCTTT.

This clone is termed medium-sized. The CDR3, as DNA: TGTGCTCTTGGGGAAGTATGGTCATTTCCCGCCCCCGCTCGGCGTGGGGGAAACACCGATAAACTCATCTTT. It specifies CALGEVWSFPAPARRGGNTDKLIF. The chain is built from TRDV1 and TRDJ1; 7 nucleotides match TRDD3. Germline V lookup: CDR1 TSWWSYY, CDR2 QGS. V was pared by 2 bases and J by 0 bases, with 30 bases of the junction left unmatched. The CDR3 length is 24 residues.

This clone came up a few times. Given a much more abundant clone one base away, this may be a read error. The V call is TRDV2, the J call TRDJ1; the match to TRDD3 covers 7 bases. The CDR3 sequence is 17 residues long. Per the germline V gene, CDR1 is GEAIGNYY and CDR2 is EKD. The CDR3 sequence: CACGTVSGGPNTDKLIF. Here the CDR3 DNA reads TGTGCCTGTGGCACCGTATCTGGGGGGCCGAACACCGATAAACTCATCTTT.

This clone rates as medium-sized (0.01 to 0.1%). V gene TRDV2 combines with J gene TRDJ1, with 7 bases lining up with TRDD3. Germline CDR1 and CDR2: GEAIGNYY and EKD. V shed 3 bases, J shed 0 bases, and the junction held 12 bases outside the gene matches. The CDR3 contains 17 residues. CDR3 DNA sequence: TGTGCCTGTGACTCTCTTCGGGGGGATGATAACACCGATAAACTCATCTTT. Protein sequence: CACDSLRGDDNTDKLIF.

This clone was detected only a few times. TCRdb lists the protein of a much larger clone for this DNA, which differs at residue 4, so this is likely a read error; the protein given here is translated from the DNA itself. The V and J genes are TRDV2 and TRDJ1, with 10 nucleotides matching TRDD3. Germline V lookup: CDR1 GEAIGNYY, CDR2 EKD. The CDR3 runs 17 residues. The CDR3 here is CACGTLLGDQYTDKLIF. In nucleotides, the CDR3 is TGTGCCTGTGGCACCTTACTGGGGGATCAGTACACCGATAAACTCATCTTT.

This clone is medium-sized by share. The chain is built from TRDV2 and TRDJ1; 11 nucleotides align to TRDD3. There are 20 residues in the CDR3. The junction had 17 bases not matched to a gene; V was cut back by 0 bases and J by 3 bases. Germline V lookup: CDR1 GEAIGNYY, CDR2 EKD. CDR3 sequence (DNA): TGTGCCTGTGACACCGTGGGGATGGGGGATACGCAAGTATCAGCCGATAAACTCATCTTT. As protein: CACDTVGMGDTQVSADKLIF.

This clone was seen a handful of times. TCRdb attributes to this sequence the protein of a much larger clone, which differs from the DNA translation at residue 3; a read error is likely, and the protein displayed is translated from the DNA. CDR3 region: CAYDTVGGYADTDKLIF. The CDR3 nucleotides read TGTGCCTATGACACTGTCGGGGGATACGCGGACACCGATAAACTCATCTTT. This sequence joins TRDV2 and TRDJ1; 10 bases map to TRDD3. TCRdb carries no J gene annotation; the J gene was assigned here by matching the DNA with germline. This CDR3 is built from 17 residues. Germline values: CDR1 GEAIGNYY, CDR2 EKD.

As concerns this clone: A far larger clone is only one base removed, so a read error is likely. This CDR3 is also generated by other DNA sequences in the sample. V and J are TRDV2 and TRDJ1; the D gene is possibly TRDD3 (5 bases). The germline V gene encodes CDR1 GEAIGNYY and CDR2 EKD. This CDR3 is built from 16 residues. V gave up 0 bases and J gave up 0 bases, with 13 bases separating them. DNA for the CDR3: TGTGCCTGTGACACCCTCGGGGACGCTAACACCGATAAACTCATCTTT. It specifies CACDTLGDANTDKLIF.

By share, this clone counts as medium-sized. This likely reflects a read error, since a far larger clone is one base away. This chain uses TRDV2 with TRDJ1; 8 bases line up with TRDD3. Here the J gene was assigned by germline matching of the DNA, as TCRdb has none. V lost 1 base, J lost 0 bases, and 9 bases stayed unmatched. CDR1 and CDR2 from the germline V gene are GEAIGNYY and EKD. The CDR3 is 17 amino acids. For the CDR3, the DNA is TGTGCCTGTGACACTGTCGTGGGATACGCGGACACCGATAAACTCATCTTT. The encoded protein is CACDTVVGYADTDKLIF.

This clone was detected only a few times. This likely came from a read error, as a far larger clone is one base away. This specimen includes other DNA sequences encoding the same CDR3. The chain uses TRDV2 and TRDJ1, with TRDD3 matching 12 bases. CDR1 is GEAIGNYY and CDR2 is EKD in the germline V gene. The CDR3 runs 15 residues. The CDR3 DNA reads TGTGCTTCAACCCCTCTACTGGGGGATACCGATAAACTCATCTTC. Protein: CASTPLLGDTDKLIF.

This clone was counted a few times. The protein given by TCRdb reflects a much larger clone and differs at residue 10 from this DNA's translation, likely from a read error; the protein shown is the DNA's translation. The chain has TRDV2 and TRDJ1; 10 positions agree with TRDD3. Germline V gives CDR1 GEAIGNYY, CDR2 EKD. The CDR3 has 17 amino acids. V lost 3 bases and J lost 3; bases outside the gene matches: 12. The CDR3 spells CACDPVLGDPGPDKLIF. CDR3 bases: TGTGCCTGTGACCCCGTACTGGGGGATCCGGGTCCCGATAAACTCATCTTT.

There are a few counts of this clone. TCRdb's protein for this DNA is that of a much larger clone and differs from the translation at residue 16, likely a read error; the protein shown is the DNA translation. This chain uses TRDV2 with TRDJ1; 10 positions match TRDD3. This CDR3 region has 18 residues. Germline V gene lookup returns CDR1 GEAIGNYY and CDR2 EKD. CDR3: CACDSLQTGGYAPDKRIF. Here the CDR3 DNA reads TGTGCCTGTGATAGCCTTCAAACCGGGGGATACGCTCCCGATAAACGCATCTTT.

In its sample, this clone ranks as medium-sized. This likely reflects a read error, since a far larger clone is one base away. In DNA form, the CDR3 reads TGTGCCTGTGACTTGTTACTGGGGGATAATGCCCCGAATACCGGGCATTACACCGATAAACTCATCTTT. It encodes CACDLLLGDNAPNTGHYTDKLIF. V is TRDV2 and J is TRDJ1, with 11 bases lining up with TRDD3. This CDR3 region has 23 residues. J lost 0 bases, V lost 3 bases, and 26 bases had no gene match. The germline CDR1 and CDR2 sequences are GEAIGNYY and EKD.